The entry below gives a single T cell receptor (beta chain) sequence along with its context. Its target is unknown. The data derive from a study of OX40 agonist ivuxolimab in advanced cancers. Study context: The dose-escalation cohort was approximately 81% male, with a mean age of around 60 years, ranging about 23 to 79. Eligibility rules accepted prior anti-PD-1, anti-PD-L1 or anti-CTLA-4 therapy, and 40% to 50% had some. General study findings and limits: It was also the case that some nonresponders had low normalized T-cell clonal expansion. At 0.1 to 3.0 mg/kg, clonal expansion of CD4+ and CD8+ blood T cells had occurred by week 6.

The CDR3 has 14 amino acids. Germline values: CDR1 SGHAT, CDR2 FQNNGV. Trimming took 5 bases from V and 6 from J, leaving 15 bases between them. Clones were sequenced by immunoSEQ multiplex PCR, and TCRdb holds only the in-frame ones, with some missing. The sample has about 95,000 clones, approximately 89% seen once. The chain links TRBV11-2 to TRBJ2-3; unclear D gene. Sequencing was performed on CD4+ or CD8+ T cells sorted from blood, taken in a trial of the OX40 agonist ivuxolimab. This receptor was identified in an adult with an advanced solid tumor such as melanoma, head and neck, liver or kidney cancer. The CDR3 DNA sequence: TGTGCCAGCAGCCAATTAATAGTTGGCGATACGCAGTATTTT. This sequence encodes CASSQLIVGDTQYF.